These T cell receptor beta chains were read from a single sample in a study of a mutant IDH1 vaccine in newly diagnosed glioma. Assay used: immunoSEQ multiplex PCR; TCRdb lists only in-frame clones, some missing. The profile shows nearly 35,000 clones, 70% to 85% of them singletons. These TCRs' antigens remain unknown. Source: PBMCs, taken from a glioma patient whose treatment included an IDH1 peptide vaccine. These receptors were collected from a man aged 25-45 years with glioma. CDR3s include the opening cysteine and the closing phenylalanine or tryptophan. D genes are given only for firm matches. Clone size is not always given. Where it is, it says once, few, many or a class for expanded clones.

clone_size: .; d_call: .; j_call: TRBJ2-3; v_call: TRBV7-2; cdr3_nt: TGTGCCAGCAGCTTACTCGGTTTGAGGAAAGATACGCAGTATTTT; cdr3_aa: CASSLLGLRKDTQYF
clone_size: .; d_call: .; j_call: TRBJ2-3; v_call: TRBV6-1; cdr3_nt: TGTGCCAGCAGTGAAAGGCGGACTCCCCAAAGGGCAGATACGCAGTATTTT; cdr3_aa: CASSERRTPQRADTQYF
clone_size: .; d_call: .; j_call: TRBJ2-1; v_call: TRBV28; cdr3_nt: TGTGCCAGCAGTTTACCGGAGTTGTGGAATGAGCAGTTCTTC; cdr3_aa: CASSLPELWNEQFF
clone_size: .; d_call: TRBD2; j_call: TRBJ2-3; v_call: TRBV7-6; cdr3_nt: TGTGCCAGCAGCTCGACTAGACTAGCGGGAGAAGTAAGAGATACGCAGTATTTT; cdr3_aa: CASSSTRLAGEVRDTQYF
clone_size: .; d_call: .; j_call: TRBJ1-3; v_call: TRBV6-5; cdr3_nt: TGTGCCAGCAGTTCTCCCGGGGCTGCAGGAAACACCATATATTTT; cdr3_aa: CASSSPGAAGNTIYF
clone_size: .; d_call: .; j_call: TRBJ1-1; v_call: TRBV19; cdr3_nt: TGTGCCAGTAGTATTGGAGGCGAATTGAACACTGAAGCTTTCTTT; cdr3_aa: CASSIGGELNTEAFF
clone_size: .; d_call: TRBD2; j_call: TRBJ2-2; v_call: TRBV4-3; cdr3_nt: TGCGCCAGCAGCCAAGATTCGGGGGGAGAGGGGGAGCTGTTTTTT; cdr3_aa: CASSQDSGGEGELFF
clone_size: .; d_call: TRBD2; j_call: TRBJ2-7; v_call: TRBV7-2; cdr3_nt: TGTGCCAGCAGCTTATTAGCGGGAGGGCCGGACGAGCAGTACTTC; cdr3_aa: CASSLLAGGPDEQYF
clone_size: .; d_call: .; j_call: TRBJ2-7; v_call: TRBV30; cdr3_nt: TGTGCCTGGAGTCCAGGGTGGGAGCAGTACTTC; cdr3_aa: CAWSPGWEQYF
clone_size: .; d_call: TRBD1; j_call: TRBJ2-2; v_call: TRBV9; cdr3_nt: TGTGCCAGCAGCGGGAAGGGACAGCTGGCGATCGGGGAGCTGTTTTTT; cdr3_aa: CASSGKGQLAIGELFF
clone_size: .; d_call: .; j_call: TRBJ2-5; v_call: TRBV28; cdr3_nt: TGTGCCAGCGGGGGAAGGCCAGAGACCCAGTACTTC; cdr3_aa: CASGGRPETQYF
clone_size: .; d_call: TRBD1; j_call: TRBJ1-5; v_call: TRBV6-6; cdr3_nt: TGTGCCAGCAGACTAGGACAGGGGTCCAATCAGCCCCAGCATTTT; cdr3_aa: CASRLGQGSNQPQHF
clone_size: .; d_call: TRBD1; j_call: TRBJ2-7; v_call: TRBV5-6; cdr3_nt: TGTGCCAGCAGCCCCGGACAGGGCGGTCAGTACTTC; cdr3_aa: CASSPGQGGQYF
clone_size: .; d_call: .; j_call: TRBJ2-5; v_call: TRBV19; cdr3_nt: TGTGCCAGTAGCCGACAGGAGCAAGAGACCCAGTACTTC; cdr3_aa: CASSRQEQETQYF
clone_size: .; d_call: TRBD2; j_call: TRBJ2-3; v_call: TRBV13; cdr3_nt: TGTGCCAGCAGCTTCAGCGGGGGGGCAATAGATACGCAGTATTTT; cdr3_aa: CASSFSGGAIDTQYF
clone_size: .; d_call: TRBD2; j_call: TRBJ2-2; v_call: TRBV27; cdr3_nt: TGTGCCAGCAGTTTAGCGGGGGCCGGGGAGCTGTTTTTT; cdr3_aa: CASSLAGAGELFF
clone_size: few; d_call: TRBD1; j_call: TRBJ1-1; v_call: TRBV6-5; cdr3_nt: TGTGCCAGCAGTCCCCGAACAGGGGGGAACACTGAAGCTTTCTTT; cdr3_aa: CASSPRTGGNTEAFF
clone_size: .; d_call: TRBD1; j_call: TRBJ1-5; v_call: TRBV7-2; cdr3_nt: TGTGCCAGCAGACCTGGACAGGGCAATCAGCCCCAGCATTTT; cdr3_aa: CASRPGQGNQPQHF
clone_size: .; d_call: TRBD1; j_call: TRBJ2-3; v_call: TRBV7-9; cdr3_nt: TGTGCCAGCAGCTTTCCGGACAGGGAGAGCGCAGATACGCAGTATTTT; cdr3_aa: CASSFPDRESADTQYF
clone_size: .; d_call: TRBD1; j_call: TRBJ1-5; v_call: TRBV15; cdr3_nt: TGTGCCACCAGCAGGGGACAGGGCGAAAATCAGCCCCAGCATTTT; cdr3_aa: CATSRGQGENQPQHF
clone_size: once; d_call: .; j_call: TRBJ1-1; v_call: TRBV18; cdr3_nt: TGTGCCAGCTTAGGACAGAGGAACACTGAAGCTTTCTTT; cdr3_aa: CASLGQRNTEAFF
clone_size: .; d_call: .; j_call: TRBJ2-3; v_call: TRBV11-3; cdr3_nt: TGTGCCAGCAGCTTGGGGGGGGCCTCAGATACGCAGTATTTT; cdr3_aa: CASSLGGASDTQYF
clone_size: .; d_call: .; j_call: TRBJ2-5; v_call: TRBV7-8; cdr3_nt: TGTGCCAGCAGCAAAGGACGACTCCAAGAGACCCAGTACTTC; cdr3_aa: CASSKGRLQETQYF
clone_size: .; d_call: .; j_call: TRBJ2-7; v_call: TRBV20-1; cdr3_nt: TGCAGTCTCCGGGCAGGAATATTGTACTTC; cdr3_aa: CSLRAGILYF
clone_size: .; d_call: .; j_call: TRBJ1-4; v_call: TRBV6-1; cdr3_nt: TGTGCCAGCAGTGAAGGGGGGCGTAGTAATGAAAAACTGTTTTTT; cdr3_aa: CASSEGGRSNEKLFF
clone_size: .; d_call: .; j_call: TRBJ2-7; v_call: TRBV7-2; cdr3_nt: TGTGCCAGCAGCTTACGGAACGCCTACGAGCAGTACTTC; cdr3_aa: CASSLRNAYEQYF
clone_size: .; d_call: .; j_call: TRBJ1-4; v_call: TRBV30; cdr3_nt: TGTGCCTGGCGTCGGGAATCTAATGAAAAACTGTTTTTT; cdr3_aa: CAWRRESNEKLFF
clone_size: once; d_call: .; j_call: TRBJ2-5; v_call: TRBV27; cdr3_nt: TGTGCCAGCAGTTTTGCGGGTCAAGAGACCCAGTACTTC; cdr3_aa: CASSFAGQETQYF
clone_size: .; d_call: .; j_call: TRBJ2-1; v_call: TRBV30; cdr3_nt: TGTGCCTGCAATTCGGGACGGAGCTCCTACAATGAGCAGTTCTTC; cdr3_aa: CACNSGRSSYNEQFF
clone_size: .; d_call: .; j_call: TRBJ2-5; v_call: TRBV2; cdr3_nt: TGTGCCAGCAGTGAAGCGGAGGGGCCAGGGGATCGGGAGACCCAGTACTTC; cdr3_aa: CASSEAEGPGDRETQYF
clone_size: .; d_call: TRBD1; j_call: TRBJ1-2; v_call: TRBV27; cdr3_nt: TGTGCCAGCAGACCGGACAGGGGGCACCTGTGGGGCTACACCTTC; cdr3_aa: CASRPDRGHLWGYTF
clone_size: few; d_call: .; j_call: TRBJ1-5; v_call: TRBV2; cdr3_nt: TGTGCCAGCAGAATAGAGGGTATTCAGCCCCAGCATTTT; cdr3_aa: CASRIEGIQPQHF
clone_size: .; d_call: .; j_call: TRBJ2-7; v_call: TRBV21-1; cdr3_nt: TGTGCCAGCAGCAAAGGGGACCTCGGTGAGGGGGCTGGGTCCTACGAGCAGTACTTC; cdr3_aa: CASSKGDLGEGAGSYEQYF
clone_size: .; d_call: TRBD1; j_call: TRBJ2-7; v_call: TRBV7-2; cdr3_nt: TGTGCCAGCAGCTTACTAGGACAGGGGGCCTACGAGCAGTACTTC; cdr3_aa: CASSLLGQGAYEQYF
clone_size: .; d_call: TRBD2; j_call: TRBJ2-1; v_call: TRBV9; cdr3_nt: TGTGCCAGCAGCGTCCAAACTAGCGGGACTGAGCAGTTCTTC; cdr3_aa: CASSVQTSGTEQFF
clone_size: .; d_call: .; j_call: TRBJ2-2; v_call: TRBV7-2; cdr3_nt: TGTGCCAGCAGCCCCTGGGCGGGGAGCGTCTCCGGGGAGCTGTTTTTT; cdr3_aa: CASSPWAGSVSGELFF
clone_size: once; d_call: .; j_call: TRBJ1-6; v_call: TRBV27; cdr3_nt: TGTGCCAGCAGTTCCACCGGGATTTCACCCCTCCACTTT; cdr3_aa: CASSSTGISPLHF
clone_size: .; d_call: TRBD2; j_call: TRBJ2-7; v_call: TRBV30; cdr3_nt: TGTGCCTGGACCCTTTCGGGGACTAGCGGAACCTCCTACGAGCAGTACTTC; cdr3_aa: CAWTLSGTSGTSYEQYF
clone_size: few; d_call: .; j_call: TRBJ2-2; v_call: TRBV29-1; cdr3_nt: TGCAGCGTCGCGGGACGGGGAGCGACCGGGGAGCTGTTTTTT; cdr3_aa: CSVAGRGATGELFF
clone_size: .; d_call: .; j_call: TRBJ1-4; v_call: TRBV30; cdr3_nt: TGTGCCTGGAGCTTAACAGGAGGAAATGAAAAACTGTTTTTT; cdr3_aa: CAWSLTGGNEKLFF
clone_size: .; d_call: TRBD2; j_call: TRBJ2-7; v_call: TRBV15; cdr3_nt: TGTGCCACCAGCCACGGACTAGCCAACTACGAGCAGTACTTC; cdr3_aa: CATSHGLANYEQYF
clone_size: .; d_call: TRBD2; j_call: TRBJ2-1; v_call: TRBV29-1; cdr3_nt: TGCAGCGTTGAGGGAGCGAGCGGGAGTAGCGATGAGCAGTTCTTC; cdr3_aa: CSVEGASGSSDEQFF
clone_size: .; d_call: .; j_call: TRBJ1-5; v_call: TRBV5-4; cdr3_nt: TGTGCCAGCAGCTTGGATGCCGATAGCAATCAGCCCCAGCATTTT; cdr3_aa: CASSLDADSNQPQHF
clone_size: .; d_call: .; j_call: TRBJ2-7; v_call: TRBV27; cdr3_nt: TGTGCCAGCAGTTTATTAAACAGGGCCTACGAGCAGTACTTC; cdr3_aa: CASSLLNRAYEQYF
clone_size: .; d_call: TRBD2; j_call: TRBJ2-1; v_call: TRBV11-2; cdr3_nt: TGTGCCAGCAGCTTATGGGAACTAGCGGGAGGGTACAATGAGCAGTTCTTC; cdr3_aa: CASSLWELAGGYNEQFF
clone_size: .; d_call: .; j_call: TRBJ2-1; v_call: TRBV10-3; cdr3_nt: TGTGCCATCAGTACCGGGGAGAAGGAGCAGTTCTTC; cdr3_aa: CAISTGEKEQFF
clone_size: .; d_call: .; j_call: TRBJ2-7; v_call: TRBV27; cdr3_nt: TGTGCCAGCAGTCGGCAGGTATCCTACGAGCAGTACTTC; cdr3_aa: CASSRQVSYEQYF
clone_size: .; d_call: .; j_call: TRBJ2-1; v_call: TRBV19; cdr3_nt: TGTGCCAGTAGTTTAGGACAGAGTCAGTTCTTC; cdr3_aa: CASSLGQSQFF
clone_size: .; d_call: TRBD1; j_call: TRBJ1-3; v_call: TRBV29-1; cdr3_nt: TGCAGCGTTGAAGTTCGGGACAGGGACTCTGGAAACACCATATATTTT; cdr3_aa: CSVEVRDRDSGNTIYF
clone_size: .; d_call: .; j_call: TRBJ2-5; v_call: TRBV13; cdr3_nt: TGTGCCAGCAGCACACGGGTTCGGCTACCCGAGACCCAGTACTTC; cdr3_aa: CASSTRVRLPETQYF
clone_size: few; d_call: .; j_call: TRBJ1-3; v_call: TRBV5-4; cdr3_nt: TGTGCCAGCAGCTTGGGGGCGGCTGGAAACACCATATATTTT; cdr3_aa: CASSLGAAGNTIYF
clone_size: .; d_call: .; j_call: TRBJ1-2; v_call: TRBV21-1; cdr3_nt: TGTGCCAGCAGCAAAGCTAGGGGTGATAATGGCTACACCTTC; cdr3_aa: CASSKARGDNGYTF
clone_size: .; d_call: .; j_call: TRBJ2-2; v_call: TRBV30; cdr3_nt: TGTGCCTGGCAAACCACAGGGAACTGGGCCGGGGAGCTGTTTTTT; cdr3_aa: CAWQTTGNWAGELFF
clone_size: once; d_call: .; j_call: TRBJ2-1; v_call: TRBV30; cdr3_nt: TGTGCCTGGAGTGTATTAGGGGGGCATGAGCAGTTCTTC; cdr3_aa: CAWSVLGGHEQFF
clone_size: .; d_call: .; j_call: TRBJ2-5; v_call: TRBV5-4; cdr3_nt: TGTGCCAGCAGCTTTTTGTACGAAGAGACCCAGTACTTC; cdr3_aa: CASSFLYEETQYF
clone_size: few; d_call: .; j_call: TRBJ2-1; v_call: TRBV2; cdr3_nt: TGTGCCAGCAGTGAGTACAATGAGCAGTTCTTC; cdr3_aa: CASSEYNEQFF
clone_size: .; d_call: .; j_call: TRBJ1-4; v_call: TRBV5-6; cdr3_nt: TGTGCCAGCAGCTTGCCCCGGGACATCAACCCACCGTACCCAAAACTGTTTTTT; cdr3_aa: CASSLPRDINPPYPKLFF
clone_size: .; d_call: .; j_call: TRBJ2-5; v_call: TRBV29-1; cdr3_nt: TGCAGCGCTCCGACAGGCCGGGCAGAGACCCAGTACTTC; cdr3_aa: CSAPTGRAETQYF